This T cell receptor beta chain was found in a study of regulatory T cells in long-lasting Graves disease. Time point noted: persistent/refractory GD, antithyroid drugs over 5 years with positive TRAb. PBMCs were the source of the RNA used for TCR sequencing. Construction of TCR beta libraries relied on iRepertoire HTBI primers and on Arm-PCR targeting CDR3 regions. TCRdb redid the calling of the multiplex PCR reads with MiXCR, one entry per CDR3 protein. Of around 450,000 distinct CDR3 sequences listed, 20% to 25% are singletons. The J segment lost 0 bases and the V segment lost 0 bases, leaving 5 bases of the junction unmatched. The CDR3 loop spans 15 amino acids. Per germline, CDR1 DFQATT and CDR2 SNEGSKA (reference sequence).

This receptor was obtained from a female donor with Graves disease. The sequences come from peripheral blood mononuclear cells (PBMCs), collected when the disease was refractory, from a patient treated with antithyroid drugs. The chain combines TRBV20-1 with TRBJ2-7, with 7 bases fitting TRBD2. CDR3: CSARDLGGSSYEQYF. As DNA, the CDR3 is TGCAGTGCTAGAGATCTTGGCGGGAGCTCCTACGAGCAGTACTTC.